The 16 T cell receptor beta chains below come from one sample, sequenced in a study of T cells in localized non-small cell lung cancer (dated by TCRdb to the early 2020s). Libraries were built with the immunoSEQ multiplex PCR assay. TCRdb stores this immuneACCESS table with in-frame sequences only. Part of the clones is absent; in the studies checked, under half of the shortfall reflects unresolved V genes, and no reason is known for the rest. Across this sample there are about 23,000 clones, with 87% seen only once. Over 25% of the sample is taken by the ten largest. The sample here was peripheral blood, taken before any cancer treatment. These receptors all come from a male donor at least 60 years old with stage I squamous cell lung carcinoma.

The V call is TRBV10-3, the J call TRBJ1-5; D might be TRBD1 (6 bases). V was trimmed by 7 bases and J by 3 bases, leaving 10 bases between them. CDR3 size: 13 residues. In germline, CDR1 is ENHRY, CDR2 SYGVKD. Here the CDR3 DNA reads TGTGCCATCAAGGCAGGGGACAATCAGCCCCAGCATTTT. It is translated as CAIKAGDNQPQHF.

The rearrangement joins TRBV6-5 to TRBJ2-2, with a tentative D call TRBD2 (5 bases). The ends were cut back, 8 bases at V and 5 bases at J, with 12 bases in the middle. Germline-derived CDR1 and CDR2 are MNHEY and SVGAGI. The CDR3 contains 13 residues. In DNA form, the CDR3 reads TGTGCCAGCCCCGTGGACTTTACCGGGGAGCTGTTTTTT. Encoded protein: CASPVDFTGELFF.

As DNA, the CDR3 is TGCGCCAGCAGCTCGCGGGACAGGGGCACAGATACGCAGTATTTT. Its protein product is CASSSRDRGTDTQYF. The chain joins TRBV5-1 to TRBJ2-3; 9 bases are a match to TRBD1. CDR3 length: 15 amino acids. With V trimmed by 3 bases and J by 1 base, 3 bases remained unmatched. From germline, CDR1 is SGHRS and CDR2 YFSETQ. Full variable domain (missing parts from reference TRBV5-1 and TRBJ2-3): KAGVTQTPRYLIKTRGQQVTLSCSPISGHRSVSWYQQTPGQGLQFLFEYFSETQRNKGNFPGRFSGRQFSNSRSEMNVSTLELGDSALYLCASSSRDRGTDTQYFGPGTRLTVL.

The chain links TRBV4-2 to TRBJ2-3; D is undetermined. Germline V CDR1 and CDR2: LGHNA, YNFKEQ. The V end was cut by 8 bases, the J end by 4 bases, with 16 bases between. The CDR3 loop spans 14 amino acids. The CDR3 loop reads CASSFSSGADTQYF. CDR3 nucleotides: TGTGCCAGCTCCTTTAGCAGTGGGGCAGATACGCAGTATTTT.

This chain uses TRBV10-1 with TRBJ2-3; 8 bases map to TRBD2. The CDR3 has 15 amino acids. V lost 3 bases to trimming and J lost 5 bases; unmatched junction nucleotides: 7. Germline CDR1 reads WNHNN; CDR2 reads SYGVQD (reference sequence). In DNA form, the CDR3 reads TGCGCCAGCAGTGACAGCGGGGGTAAAATAGATACGCAGTATTTT. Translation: CASSDSGGKIDTQYF.

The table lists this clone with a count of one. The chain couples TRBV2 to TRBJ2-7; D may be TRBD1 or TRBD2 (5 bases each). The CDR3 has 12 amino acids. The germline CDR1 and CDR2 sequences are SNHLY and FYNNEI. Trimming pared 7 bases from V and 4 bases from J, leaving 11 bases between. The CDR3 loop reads CASTGDAYEQYF. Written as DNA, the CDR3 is TGTGCCAGCACCGGGGACGCATACGAGCAGTACTTC.

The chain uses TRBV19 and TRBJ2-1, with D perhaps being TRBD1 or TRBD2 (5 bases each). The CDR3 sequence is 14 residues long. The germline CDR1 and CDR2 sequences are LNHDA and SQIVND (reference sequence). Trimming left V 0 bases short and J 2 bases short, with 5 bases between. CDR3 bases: TGTGCCAGTAGTATAGAGGGACCCTACAATGAGCAGTTCTTC. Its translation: CASSIEGPYNEQFF. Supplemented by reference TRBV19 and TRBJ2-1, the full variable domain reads DGGITQSPKYLFRKEGQNVTLSCEQNLNHDAMYWYRQDPGQGLRLIYYSQIVNDFQKGDIAEGYSVSREKKESFPLTVTSAQKNPTAFYLCASSIEGPYNEQFFGPGTRLTVL.

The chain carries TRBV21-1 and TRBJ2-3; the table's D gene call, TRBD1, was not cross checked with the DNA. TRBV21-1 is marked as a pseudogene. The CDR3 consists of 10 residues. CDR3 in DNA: TGTGCCGGGGCGTCCGATACGCAGTATTTT. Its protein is CAGASDTQYF.

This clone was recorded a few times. CDR3 protein: CASSPGSNQPQHF. CDR3 DNA: TGTGCCAGCTCGCCGGGTAGCAATCAGCCCCAGCATTTT. The chain uses TRBV6-1 and TRBJ1-5; D gene unclear. V lost 8 bases and J 0 bases, leaving 8 bases between the germline ends. CDR3 length equals 13 residues. Germline V gene data show CDR1 as MNHNS and CDR2 as SASEGT.

CDR3 coding DNA: TGTGCCAGCAGCTTGACAACTAGCTCCTACAATGAGCAGTTCTTC. This codes for CASSLTTSSYNEQFF. The chain carries TRBV5-5 and TRBJ2-1; tentative D call: TRBD2 (5 bases). Germline V gene lookup returns CDR1 SGHKS and CDR2 YYEKEE (reference sequence). The V and J ends lost 1 base and 0 bases respectively, with 8 bases between them. CDR3 length equals 15 residues.

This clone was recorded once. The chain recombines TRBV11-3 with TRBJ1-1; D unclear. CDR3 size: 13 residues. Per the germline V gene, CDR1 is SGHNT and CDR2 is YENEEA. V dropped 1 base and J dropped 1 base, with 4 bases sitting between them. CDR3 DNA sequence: TGTGCCAGCAGCTTAGGCGGGAACACTGAAGCTTTCTTT. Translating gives CASSLGGNTEAFF.

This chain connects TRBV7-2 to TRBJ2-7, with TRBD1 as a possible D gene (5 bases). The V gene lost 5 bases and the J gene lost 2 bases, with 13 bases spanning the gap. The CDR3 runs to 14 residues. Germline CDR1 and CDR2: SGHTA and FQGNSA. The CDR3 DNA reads TGTGCCAGCAGCCTTTTGGGGCCCGCCTACGAGCAGTACTTC. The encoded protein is CASSLLGPAYEQYF.

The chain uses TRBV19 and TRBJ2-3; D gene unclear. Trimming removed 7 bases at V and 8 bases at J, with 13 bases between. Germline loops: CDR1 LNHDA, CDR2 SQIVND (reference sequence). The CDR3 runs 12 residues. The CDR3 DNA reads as TGTGCCAGTACTCCTGGGGTGGGTACGCAGTATTTT. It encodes CASTPGVGTQYF.

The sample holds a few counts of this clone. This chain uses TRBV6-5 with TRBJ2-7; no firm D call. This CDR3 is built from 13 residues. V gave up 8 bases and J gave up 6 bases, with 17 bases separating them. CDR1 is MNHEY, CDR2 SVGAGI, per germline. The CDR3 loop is CASRSPERTEQYF. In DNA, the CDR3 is TGTGCCAGCCGAAGCCCGGAGCGCACCGAGCAGTACTTC.

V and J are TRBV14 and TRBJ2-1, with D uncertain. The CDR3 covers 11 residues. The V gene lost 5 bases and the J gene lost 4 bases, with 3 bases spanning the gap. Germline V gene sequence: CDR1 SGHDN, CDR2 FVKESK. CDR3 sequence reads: CASSFYNEQFF. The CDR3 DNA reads TGTGCCAGCAGCTTTTACAATGAGCAGTTCTTC.

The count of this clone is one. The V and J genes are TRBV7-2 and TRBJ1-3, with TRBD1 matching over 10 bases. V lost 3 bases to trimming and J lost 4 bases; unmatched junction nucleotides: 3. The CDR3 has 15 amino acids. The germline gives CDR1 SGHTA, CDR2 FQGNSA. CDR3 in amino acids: CASSLTGGAGNTIYF. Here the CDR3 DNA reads TGTGCCAGCAGCTTGACAGGGGGCGCCGGAAACACCATATATTTT.